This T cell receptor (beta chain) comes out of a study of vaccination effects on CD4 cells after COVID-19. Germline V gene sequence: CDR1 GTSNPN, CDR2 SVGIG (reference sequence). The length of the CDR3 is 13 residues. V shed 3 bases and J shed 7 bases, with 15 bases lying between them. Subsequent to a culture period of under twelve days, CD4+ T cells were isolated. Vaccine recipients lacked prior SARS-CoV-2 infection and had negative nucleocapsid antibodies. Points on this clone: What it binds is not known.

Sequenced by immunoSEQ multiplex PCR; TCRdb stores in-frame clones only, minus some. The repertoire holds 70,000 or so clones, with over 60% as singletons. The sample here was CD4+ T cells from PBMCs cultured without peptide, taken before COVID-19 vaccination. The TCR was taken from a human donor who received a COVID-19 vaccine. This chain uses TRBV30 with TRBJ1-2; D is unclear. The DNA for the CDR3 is TGTGCCTGGAGGCCCGGAAATGACCGTGGCTACACCTTC. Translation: CAWRPGNDRGYTF.